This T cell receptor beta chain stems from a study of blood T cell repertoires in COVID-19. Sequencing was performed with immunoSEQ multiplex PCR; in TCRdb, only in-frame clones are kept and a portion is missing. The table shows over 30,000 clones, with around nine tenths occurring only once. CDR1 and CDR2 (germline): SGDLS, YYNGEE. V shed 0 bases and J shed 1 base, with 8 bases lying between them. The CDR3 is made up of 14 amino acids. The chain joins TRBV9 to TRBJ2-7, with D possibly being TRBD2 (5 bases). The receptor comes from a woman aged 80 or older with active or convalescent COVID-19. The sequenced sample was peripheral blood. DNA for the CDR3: TGTGCCAGCAGCGTAGATCCGGGGTCCTACGAGCAGTACTTC. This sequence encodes CASSVDPGSYEQYF.